Listed here are 12 T cell receptor beta chains from one sample, sequenced in a study of identical twins. TCRdb redid the calling of the 5' RACE reads with MiXCR, one entry per CDR3 protein. The sample holds approximately 500,000 distinct CDR3 sequences, 20% to 25% seen once. Separately, the same data were catalogued under a study of T cells expressing NK-cell markers.

Sequencing was carried out using CD4+ T cells sorted from blood. Receptors originate from a woman aged 18-29 years in good health.

The rearrangement joins TRBV15 to TRBJ1-1; D is perhaps TRBD1 (5 bases). CDR3 size: 15 residues. V lost 0 bases and J lost 3, with 11 bases in between. From germline, CDR1 is LNHNV and CDR2 YYDKDF (reference sequence). CDR3 protein: CATSRERRGDTEAFF. CDR3 bases: TGTGCCACCAGCAGAGAACGGAGGGGTGACACTGAAGCTTTCTTT.

The chain combines TRBV5-6 with TRBJ1-1, with D possibly TRBD1 on 5 matching bases. The CDR3 is 15 residues long. V was shortened by 6 bases and J by 4 bases, with 19 bases between the two germline ends. Per germline, CDR1 SGHDT and CDR2 YYEEEE. In nucleotides, the CDR3 is TGTGCCAGCATCTTATTGGATCGAGGGACCACTGAAGCTTTCTTT. Translated, it gives CASILLDRGTTEAFF.

This clonotype was seen more than once but under ten times. The chain carries TRBV7-9 and TRBJ2-1, with D hard to call. V was clipped by 3 bases and J by 3 bases, with 12 bases between them. Germline CDR1 reads SEHNR; CDR2 reads FQNEAQ (reference sequence). The CDR3 totals 15 residues. CDR3 protein: CASSLGSVLYNEQFF. As DNA, the CDR3 is TGTGCCAGCAGCTTGGGATCTGTGCTCTACAATGAGCAGTTCTTC. The complete variable domain, with remaining parts taken from reference TRBV7-9 and TRBJ2-1, reads DTGVSQNPRHKITKRGQNVTFRCDPISEHNRLYWYRQTLGQGPEFLTYFQNEAQLEKSRLLSDRFSAERPKGSFSTLEIQRTEQGDSAMYLCASSLGSVLYNEQFFGPGTRLTVL.

This clonotype came up a few times. The chain joins TRBV10-1 to TRBJ1-6; a possible D gene is TRBD1 (5 bases). Trimming cost V 4 bases and J 4 bases, with 5 bases left between them. Germline V lookup: CDR1 WNHNN, CDR2 SYGVQD (reference sequence). This CDR3 spans 13 amino acids. CDR3 sequence: CASSAGYNSPLHF. The CDR3 bases are TGCGCCAGCAGTGCAGGGTATAATTCACCCCTCCACTTT.

This clonotype showed up just a few times. CDR3 DNA sequence: TGCAGCGTTGTAGGGGCCGAAGCTTTCTTT. Its translation: CSVVGAEAFF. This chain joins TRBV29-1 and TRBJ1-1, with D possibly matching TRBD1 (5 bases). Trimming shortened V by 4 bases and J by 8 bases, and 8 bases separated the two germline ends. This CDR3 is built from 10 residues. Germline V gene sequence: CDR1 SQVTM, CDR2 ANQGSEA.

This chain links TRBV5-1 with TRBJ2-2; no clear D. V dropped 4 bases and J dropped 3 bases, with 16 bases sitting between them. Germline values: CDR1 SGHRS, CDR2 YFSETQ. The CDR3 runs 16 residues. The chain's CDR3 is CASSLSSLGDTGELFF. Written as DNA, the CDR3 is TGCGCCAGCAGCCTGTCCTCCTTAGGCGACACCGGGGAGCTGTTTTTT.

This clonotype was detected ten times or more. This chain uses TRBV5-5 with TRBJ2-3; D uncertain. Per germline, CDR1 SGHKS and CDR2 YYEKEE (reference sequence). The CDR3 is 14 amino acids. V lost 0 bases to trimming and J lost 1 base, with 6 bases between them. CDR3 nucleotide sequence: TGTGCCAGCAGCTTGGGGCCCGGCACAGATACGCAGTATTTT. Its translation: CASSLGPGTDTQYF.

The V call is TRBV10-3, the J call TRBJ2-3; possibly TRBD1 for D (5 bases). This CDR3 region has 13 residues. V was shortened by 6 bases and J by 4 bases, with 11 bases between the two germline ends. Per germline, CDR1 ENHRY and CDR2 SYGVKD. This CDR3 is CAISEQGSDTQYF. CDR3 coding DNA: TGTGCCATCAGCGAGCAGGGATCAGATACGCAGTATTTT.

This clonotype was seen at least ten times. The gene calls are TRBV6-5 and TRBJ1-1; 7 nucleotides match TRBD1. V lost 1 base to trimming and J lost 2 bases; unmatched junction nucleotides: 1. The germline V gene encodes CDR1 MNHEY and CDR2 SVGAGI. CDR3 size: 14 residues. The CDR3 sequence: CASSYWDRNTEAFF. The CDR3 nucleotides are TGTGCCAGCAGTTACTGGGACAGAAACACTGAAGCTTTCTTT.

The chain employs TRBV6-2 or TRBV6-3 and TRBJ1-5; D is ambiguous. Germline V CDR1 and CDR2: MNHEY, SVGEGT. The CDR3 consists of 17 residues. The V end lost 7 bases, the J end lost 0 bases, and 19 bases lay between the germline ends. The CDR3 bases are TGTGCCAGCATGGAAAGAGGACGGCATGATAGCAATCAGCCCCAGCATTTT. It translates to CASMERGRHDSNQPQHF.

This clonotype was recorded many times. The chain employs TRBV20-1 and TRBJ2-7; unclear D gene. Trimming stripped 2 bases from V and 5 bases from J, with 16 bases between. CDR1 and CDR2 (germline): DFQATT, SNEGSKA (reference sequence). The CDR3 totals 14 residues. CDR3 in DNA: TGCAGTGCTAGAAGCATTGAGGCAGTTAACGAGCAGTACTTC. Translating it yields CSARSIEAVNEQYF.

This clonotype was seen many times. This chain uses TRBV12-5 with TRBJ2-1; 11 nucleotides match TRBD1. The CDR3 covers 15 residues. Unmatched junction bases numbered 7, after V lost 6 bases and J lost 6 bases. Germline V lookup: CDR1 LGHNT, CDR2 FRNRAP. The CDR3: CASGRGQGVGNEQFF. The CDR3 nucleotides read TGTGCTAGTGGCAGGGGACAGGGGGTAGGCAATGAGCAGTTCTTC.